Below, 12 T cell receptor beta chains from the same sample are listed, as sequenced in a study of spatial heterogeneity in lung cancer. The time point denotes: sample taken at primary tumor resection. Each CDR3 protein gets one entry after TCRdb re-called the 5' RACE reads with MiXCR. The table lists about 38,000 distinct CDR3 sequences, roughly 5.2% of them singletons, with approximately 25% in the top ten. The source material was PBMCs, sampled at surgery. These receptors were collected from a female donor with early-stage non-small cell lung cancer.

This clonotype has a handful of counts. J is TRBJ2-7 and V is TRBV5-1; D unresolved. Germline values: CDR1 SGHRS, CDR2 YFSETQ. The CDR3 runs to 18 residues. V was cut by 0 bases and J by 5 bases, with 24 bases left in between. CDR3 protein: CASSLARPAGTGHHEQYF. As DNA, the CDR3 is TGCGCCAGCAGCTTGGCCAGACCAGCCGGTACCGGCCACCACGAGCAGTACTTC.

This clonotype was seen at least ten times. The chain recombines TRBV7-9 with TRBJ2-1; D might be TRBD2 (5 bases). V was clipped by 6 bases and J by 1 base, with 13 bases between them. This CDR3 is 15 amino acids long. The germline gives CDR1 SEHNR, CDR2 FQNEAQ (reference sequence). DNA for the CDR3: TGTGCCAGCAGTGCCGGCGGAGGTTCCTACAATGAGCAGTTCTTC. Its translation: CASSAGGGSYNEQFF.

In its sample, this clonotype was seen a few times. This rearrangement joins TRBV6-6 to TRBJ2-3; no clear D. Germline loops: CDR1 MNHNY, CDR2 SVGAGI (reference sequence). This CDR3 contains 14 residues. V dropped 5 bases and J dropped 6 bases, with 15 bases sitting between them. The CDR3 region is CASSAWGESDTQYF. In nucleotides, the CDR3 is TGTGCCAGCAGTGCCTGGGGTGAATCGGATACGCAGTATTTT.

This clonotype was detected ten times or more. The chain carries TRBV3-1 and TRBJ2-4, with 14 bases identical to TRBD2. Trimming at V came to 5 bases and at J to 0 bases, leaving 6 bases not matched to a gene. The CDR3 covers 18 residues. Per germline, CDR1 LGHDT and CDR2 YNNKEL (reference sequence). CDR3 in amino acids: CASSTGTSGGVAKNIQYF. The CDR3 region has the DNA TGTGCCAGCAGCACCGGGACTAGCGGGGGCGTAGCCAAAAACATTCAGTACTTC.

This clonotype was seen only a few times. The rearrangement links TRBV12-3 or TRBV12-4 to TRBJ1-1; D not resolved. Trimming left V 4 bases short and J 4 bases short, with 10 bases between. CDR3 length equals 13 residues. Written as DNA, the CDR3 is TGTGCCAGCAGTTCCTCCACCGGCACTGAAGCTTTCTTT. Amino acid sequence: CASSSSTGTEAFF.

This clonotype has just one count. A much larger clone differs from this one at a single base, so this may be a read error. The V call is TRBV5-4, the J call TRBJ1-2; 10 bases fit TRBD1. The length of the CDR3 is 14 residues. V lost 7 bases and J lost 6; bases outside the gene matches: 9. The germline CDR1 and CDR2 sequences are SGHNT and YYREEE (reference sequence). DNA of the CDR3: TGTGCCAGCGGCCAGACAGGGGGCCTTGATGGCTACACCTTC. It specifies CASGQTGGLDGYTF.

This clonotype was counted many times. The chain combines TRBV3-1 with TRBJ2-1, with 7 bases matching TRBD1. CDR3 length equals 13 residues. CDR1 is LGHDT and CDR2 is YNNKEL in the germline V gene (reference sequence). Unmatched junction bases numbered 9, after V lost 2 bases and J lost 14 bases. CDR3 bases: TGTGCCAGCAGCCAACGTGAGGGGGCGAGGGAGTTCTTC. Protein sequence: CASSQREGAREFF.

The V gene is TRBV6-2 or TRBV6-3, the J gene TRBJ1-2; D may be TRBD1 (5 bases). V was shortened by 2 bases and J by 3 bases, with 16 bases between the two germline ends. The CDR3 spans 16 residues. Germline V lookup: CDR1 MNHEY, CDR2 SVGEGT. The CDR3 here is CASSYQGRGVDYGYTF. The CDR3, as DNA: TGTGCCAGCAGTTACCAAGGAAGGGGAGTCGACTATGGCTACACCTTC.

There are many counts of this clonotype. The chain uses TRBV4-3 and TRBJ2-7; the D is unclear. This CDR3 has 13 amino acids. CDR1 is LGHNA, CDR2 YSLEER, per germline. V dropped 2 bases and J dropped 7 bases, with 12 bases sitting between them. The CDR3 DNA reads TGCGCCAGCAGCCAATTCTTGGATCGTGAGCAGTACTTC. Amino acid sequence: CASSQFLDREQYF.

Ten or more counts support this clonotype. The chain couples TRBV6-2 or TRBV6-3 to TRBJ2-7, with 9 bases that match TRBD1. J gave up 0 bases and V 0 bases, and 3 bases lay outside the gene matches. CDR1 is MNHEY, CDR2 SVGEGT, per germline. The CDR3 is 16 amino acids. CDR3 DNA: TGTGCCAGCAGTTACTCGGGACAGGGATCCTCCTACGAGCAGTACTTC. This encodes CASSYSGQGSSYEQYF.

This chain uses TRBV20-1 with TRBJ1-2; TRBD1 aligns across 9 bases. V was clipped by 1 base and J by 4 bases; unmatched bases: 10. This CDR3 region has 16 residues. Germline V lookup: CDR1 DFQATT, CDR2 SNEGSKA (reference sequence). The CDR3 DNA sequence: TGCAGTGCTAGAGGAGAACGTTGGACAGGGGTCTATGGCTACACCTTC. Translated: CSARGERWTGVYGYTF.

The sample holds many counts of this clonotype. The J gene is TRBJ1-6, the V gene TRBV20-1, with 9 bases that match TRBD1. Losses at the gene ends were 4 bases for V and 2 bases for J; bases not matched to a gene: 9. This CDR3 spans 17 amino acids. CDR1 DFQATT and CDR2 SNEGSKA come from the germline V gene (reference sequence). The CDR3 is CSAIWGQGRTYNSPLHF. In DNA, the CDR3 is TGCAGTGCTATTTGGGGACAGGGAAGGACCTATAATTCACCCCTCCACTTT.